This T cell receptor (beta chain) stems from a study of blood T cell repertoires in COVID-19. Only in-frame clones appear in the TCRdb table, and some are missing; sequencing was by immunoSEQ multiplex PCR. The sample includes around 400,000 clones, around 83% seen only once; the top ten take approximately 5%. The cohort comprised adults aged roughly 18 to 95 years residing in under 30 US areas. V was pared by 1 base and J by 7 bases, with 13 bases of the junction left unmatched. The CDR3 is made up of 17 amino acids. Germline V CDR1 and CDR2: SEHNR, FQNEAQ (reference sequence). This chain connects TRBV7-9 to TRBJ1-1; TRBD1 aligns across 9 bases. The sequenced material came from PBMCs or T cells enriched from blood (not recorded which). The clonotype comes from a woman aged 45-60 years who had recovered from COVID-19. CDR3: CASSLGRMGQGEVEAFF. The CDR3 DNA reads as TGTGCCAGCAGCTTAGGAAGAATGGGACAGGGTGAGGTTGAAGCTTTCTTT.